The 5 T cell receptor beta chains given below trace back to one sample, sequenced in a study of blood T cell repertoires in COVID-19. The protocol was immunoSEQ multiplex PCR, while the TCRdb copy is restricted to in-frame clones and leaves out a portion. This table has over 150,000 clones, about 86% appearing once. Sequenced sample: peripheral blood. These receptors were taken from a man aged 45 to 65 with active or convalescent COVID-19.

J is TRBJ2-7 and V is TRBV24-1; no firm D call. Per germline, CDR1 KGHDR and CDR2 SFDVKD. V lost 4 bases and J 0 bases, leaving 9 bases between the germline ends. The CDR3 loop spans 14 amino acids. The CDR3 region has the DNA TGTGCCACCAGTGACGCTAGAAACTCCTACGAGCAGTACTTC. Translating gives CATSDARNSYEQYF.

The V gene is TRBV10-3, the J gene TRBJ2-1; 12 bases fit TRBD2. CDR3 length: 14 amino acids. V dropped 7 bases and J dropped 7; count of bases not matched to a gene: 5. Germline assignment: CDR1 ENHRY and CDR2 SYGVKD. CDR3 DNA sequence: TGTGCCATCACTAGCGGGGGGGCCAGGAATGAGCAGTTCTTC. Its translation is CAITSGGARNEQFF.

This sequence joins TRBV9 and TRBJ1-1; 7 bases fit TRBD1. V lost 4 bases to trimming and J lost 5 bases; unmatched junction nucleotides: 8. Germline CDR1 SGDLS, CDR2 YYNGEE. The CDR3 has 14 amino acids. CDR3 sequence (DNA): TGTGCCAGCAGCAGAACCGGGACAGTTACTGAAGCTTTCTTT. Translation: CASSRTGTVTEAFF. Drawing the rest from reference TRBV9 and TRBJ1-1, the complete variable domain is DSGVTQTPKHLITATGQRVTLRCSPRSGDLSVYWYQQSLDQGLQFLIQYYNGEERAKGNILERFSAQQFPDLHSELNLSSLELGDSALYFCASSRTGTVTEAFFGQGTRLTVV.

The chain carries TRBV2 and TRBJ1-1; TRBD1 might be the D (5 bases). CDR3 size: 13 residues. Trimming shortened V by 6 bases and J by 1 base, and 9 bases separated the two germline ends. Looked up from germline, CDR1 is SNHLY and CDR2 is FYNNEI. The DNA of the CDR3 is TGTGCCAGCAGGGACGACAGGAACACTGAAGCTTTCTTT. Protein sequence: CASRDDRNTEAFF.

The chain is built from TRBV6-5 and TRBJ1-2; 10 bases are shared with TRBD1. Germline V gene data show CDR1 as MNHEY and CDR2 as SVGAGI. V lost 4 bases and J lost 5; bases outside the gene matches: 7. The CDR3 length is 15 residues. In DNA form, the CDR3 reads TGTGCCAGCAGTTCACTGGGACAGGGGTGGTATGGCTACACCTTC. Residues: CASSSLGQGWYGYTF.